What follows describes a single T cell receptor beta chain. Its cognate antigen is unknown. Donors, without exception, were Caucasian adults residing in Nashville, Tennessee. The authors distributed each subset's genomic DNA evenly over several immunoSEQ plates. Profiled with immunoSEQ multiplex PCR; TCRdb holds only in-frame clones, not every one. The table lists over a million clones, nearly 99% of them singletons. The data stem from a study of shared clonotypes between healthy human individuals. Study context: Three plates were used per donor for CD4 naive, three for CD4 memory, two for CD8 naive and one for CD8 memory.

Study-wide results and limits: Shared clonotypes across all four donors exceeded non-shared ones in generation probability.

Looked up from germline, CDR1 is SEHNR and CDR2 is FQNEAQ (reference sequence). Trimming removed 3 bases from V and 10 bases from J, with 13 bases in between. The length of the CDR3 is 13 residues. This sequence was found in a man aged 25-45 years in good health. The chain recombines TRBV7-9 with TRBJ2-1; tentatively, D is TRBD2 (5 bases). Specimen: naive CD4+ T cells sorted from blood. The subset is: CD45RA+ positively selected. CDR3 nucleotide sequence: TGTGCCAGCAGCTTGCCTGGAGGTCCCGAGCAGTTCTTC. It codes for CASSLPGGPEQFF.